This TCR beta chain was captured in a study of blood T cell repertoires in COVID-19 (dated by TCRdb to about 2020). Notes on the research overall: The collaborator samples originated in the United States, Italy and Spain and spanned the acute and convalescent phases of COVID-19. The material from the prospective study consisted of cDNA or gDNA derived from T cells, B-cell-depleted T cells, or PBMCs. Subjects who had been exposed to COVID-19, were actively infected with it, or had recovered from it provided the deeply sampled blood TCRbeta repertoires that made up the dataset. The repertoires were released in a freely available public database intended as a resource for research on the immune response to SARS-CoV-2. The samples were drawn from two sources: the first 160 participants of the ongoing ImmuneRACE study, and over 1,000 subjects contributed by 6 global collaborators. Sample metadata almost always included a de-identified subject ID, COVID-19 status, age in years and sex. Where available, HLA class I and class II types were taken from metadata supplied by the sample provider and were not determined by assay-based typing.

A note on this clone: Its antigen specificity is not known. Base quality data are lacking; no much larger clone is found one base away.

One collaborating source in Seattle enrolled patients while the patients were actively infected and followed the patients over time throughout the course of disease. Whole blood was collected in K2EDTA tubes by collaborating institutions according to the institutions' own protocols. For TCRbeta analysis, collaborator samples were shipped as frozen whole blood, as isolated PBMCs, or as DNA extracted from either sample type. TCRbeta CDR3 regions were amplified from genomic DNA by means of the immunoSEQ Assay, a bias-controlled multiplex PCR. As for the authors' bioinformatics: The number of nucleated cells in each sample was estimated from the amplification of reference gene primers within the assay. To quantify the absolute abundance of each unique TCRbeta CDR3 rearrangement, sequence reads were collapsed and filtered. For each sample, productive Simpson clonality was calculated as the square root of Simpson's diversity index over productive rearrangements. In TCRdb, the immuneACCESS table is reduced to in-frame sequences with V and J assigned. These tables do not hold every clone; where another copy was compared, an unresolved V gene accounts for under half, and the others remain unexplained. V, J and clone size were drawn from that table, and D and trimming were deduced from the DNA. This sample comprises roughly 48,000 clones, 90% to 95% of them detected only once. In total, the top ten clones hold less than 1.2% of the sample.

Overall study results and their limits: How much clinical and demographic metadata was included differed by source and by participant, and the metadata was provided uncurated.

Clipping removes 4 bases from V and 1 base from J, with 0 as the unmatched junction base count. The CDR3, cysteine through phenylalanine, is 15 amino acids long. Only the CDR3 DNA stays, 45 bases, in frame from base 1. According to the germline V gene, CDR1 reads SGHTA and CDR2 reads FQGNSA. The TCR sequence derives from a man in his 60s with COVID-19, enrolled during active disease. This sequence uses TRBV7-2 and TRBJ2-2; TRBD2 matches 10 bases in the middle. The sequencing sample was made of peripheral blood. Read as DNA, the sequence is TGTGCCAGCAGCTCTAGCGGGAGGAACACCGGGGAGCTGTTTTTT. Translated, it reads CASSSSGRNTGELFF.